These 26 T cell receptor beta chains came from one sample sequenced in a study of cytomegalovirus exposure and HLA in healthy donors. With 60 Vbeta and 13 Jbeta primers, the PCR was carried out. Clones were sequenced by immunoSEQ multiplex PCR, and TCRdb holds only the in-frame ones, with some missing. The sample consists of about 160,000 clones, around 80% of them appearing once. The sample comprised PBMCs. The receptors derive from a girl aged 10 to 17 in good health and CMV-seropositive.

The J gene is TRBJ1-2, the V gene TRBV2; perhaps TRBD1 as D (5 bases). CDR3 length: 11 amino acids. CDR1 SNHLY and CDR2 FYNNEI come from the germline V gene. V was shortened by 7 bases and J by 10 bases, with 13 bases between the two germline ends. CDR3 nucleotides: TGTGCCAGCACCTTCGACAGTGACTACACCTTC. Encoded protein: CASTFDSDYTF. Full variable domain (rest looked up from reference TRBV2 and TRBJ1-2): EPEVTQTPSHQVTQMGQEVILRCVPISNHLYFYWYRQILGQKVEFLVSFYNNEISEKSEIFDDQFSVERPDGSNFTLKIRSTKLEDSAMYFCASTFDSDYTFGSGTRLTVV.

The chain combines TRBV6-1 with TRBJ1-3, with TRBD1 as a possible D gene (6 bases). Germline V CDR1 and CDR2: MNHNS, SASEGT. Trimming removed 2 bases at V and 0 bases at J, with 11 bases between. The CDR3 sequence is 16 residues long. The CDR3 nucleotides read TGTGCCAGCAGTGAATACAGGGAAAGCTCTGGAAACACCATATATTTT. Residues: CASSEYRESSGNTIYF.

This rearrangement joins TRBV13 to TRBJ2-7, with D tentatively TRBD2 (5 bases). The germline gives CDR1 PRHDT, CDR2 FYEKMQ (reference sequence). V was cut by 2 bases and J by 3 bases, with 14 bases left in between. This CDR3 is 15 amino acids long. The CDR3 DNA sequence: TGTGCCAGCAGCTTAAAAGCCCTAGCCTACTACGAGCAGTACTTC. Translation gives CASSLKALAYYEQYF.

In nucleotides, the CDR3 is TGTGCCAGCTCACCAACGCCCCCGGGCAATCAGCCCCAGCATTTT. Its protein is CASSPTPPGNQPQHF. The genes are TRBV18 and TRBJ1-5; D is unclear. The CDR3 totals 15 residues. V shed 2 bases and J shed 2 bases, with 10 bases lying between them. Germline V gene sequence: CDR1 KGHSH, CDR2 LQKENI.

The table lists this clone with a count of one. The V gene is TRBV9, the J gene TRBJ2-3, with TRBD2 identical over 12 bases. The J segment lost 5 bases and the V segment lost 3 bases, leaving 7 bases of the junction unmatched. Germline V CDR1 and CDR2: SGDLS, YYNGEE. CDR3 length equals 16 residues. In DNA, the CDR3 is TGTGCCAGCAGCGCAGGACTAGCGGGAATTAGAGATACGCAGTATTTT. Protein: CASSAGLAGIRDTQYF.

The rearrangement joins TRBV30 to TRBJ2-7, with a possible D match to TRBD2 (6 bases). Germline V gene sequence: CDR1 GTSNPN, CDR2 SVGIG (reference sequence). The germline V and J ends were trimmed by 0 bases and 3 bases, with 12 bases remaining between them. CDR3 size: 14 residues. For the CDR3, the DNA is TGTGCCTGGAGTGTGAGTGCGGGGAGCTACGAGCAGTACTTC. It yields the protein CAWSVSAGSYEQYF.

The CDR3, as DNA: TGCGCCAGCAGCCAGCCCGGAGGGGCGAACACCGGGGAGCTGTTTTTT. The encoded protein is CASSQPGGANTGELFF. V usage is TRBV4-1 and J usage is TRBJ2-2; D is possibly TRBD2 (6 bases). The CDR3 has 16 amino acids. Germline CDR1 reads MGHRA; CDR2 reads YSYEKL. V was cut by 3 bases and J by 0 bases, with 11 bases left in between.

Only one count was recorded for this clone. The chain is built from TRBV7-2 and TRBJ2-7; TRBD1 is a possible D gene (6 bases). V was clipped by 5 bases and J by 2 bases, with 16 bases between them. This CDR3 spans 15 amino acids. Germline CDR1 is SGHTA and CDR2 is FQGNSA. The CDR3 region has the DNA TGTGCCAGCAGCCTAACCAGGGGCGGTACCTACGAGCAGTACTTC. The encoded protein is CASSLTRGGTYEQYF.

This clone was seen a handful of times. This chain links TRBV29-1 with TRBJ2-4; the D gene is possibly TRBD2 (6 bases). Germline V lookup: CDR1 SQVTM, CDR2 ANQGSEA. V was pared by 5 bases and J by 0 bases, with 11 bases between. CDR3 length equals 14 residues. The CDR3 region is CSVKPGLAKNIQYF. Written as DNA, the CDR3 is TGCAGCGTTAAACCGGGACTAGCCAAAAACATTCAGTACTTC.

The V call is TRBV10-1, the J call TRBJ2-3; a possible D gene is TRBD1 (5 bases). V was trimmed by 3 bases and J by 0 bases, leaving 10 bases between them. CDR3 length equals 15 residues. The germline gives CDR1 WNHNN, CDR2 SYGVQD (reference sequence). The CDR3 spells CASSDSGQSTDTQYF. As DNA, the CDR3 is TGCGCCAGCAGTGATTCAGGACAAAGCACAGATACGCAGTATTTT.

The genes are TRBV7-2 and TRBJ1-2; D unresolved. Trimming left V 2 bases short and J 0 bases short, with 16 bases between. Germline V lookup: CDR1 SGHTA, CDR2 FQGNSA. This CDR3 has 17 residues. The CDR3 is CASSLSAGYGANYGYTF. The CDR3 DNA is TGTGCCAGCAGCTTATCTGCCGGGTATGGAGCTAACTATGGCTACACCTTC. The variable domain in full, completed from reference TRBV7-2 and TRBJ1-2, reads GAGVSQSPSNKVTEKGKDVELRCDPISGHTALYWYRQSLGQGLEFLIYFQGNSAPDKSGLPSDRFSAERTGGSVSTLTIQRTQQEDSAVYLCASSLSAGYGANYGYTFGSGTRLTVV.

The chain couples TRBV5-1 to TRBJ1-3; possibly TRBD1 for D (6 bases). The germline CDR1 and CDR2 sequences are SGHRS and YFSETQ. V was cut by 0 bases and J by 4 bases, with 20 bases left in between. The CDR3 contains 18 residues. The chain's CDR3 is CASSLVTGPLRGGNTIYF. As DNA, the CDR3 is TGCGCCAGCAGCTTGGTTACAGGGCCCCTTCGTGGAGGAAACACCATATATTTT.

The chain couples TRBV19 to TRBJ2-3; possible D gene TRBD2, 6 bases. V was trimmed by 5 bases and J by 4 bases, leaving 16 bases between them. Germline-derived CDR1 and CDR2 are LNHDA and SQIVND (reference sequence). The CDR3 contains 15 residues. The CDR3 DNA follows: TGTGCCAGTAGTTCAGGCCGGGAGTGGCCAGATACGCAGTATTTT. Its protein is CASSSGREWPDTQYF.

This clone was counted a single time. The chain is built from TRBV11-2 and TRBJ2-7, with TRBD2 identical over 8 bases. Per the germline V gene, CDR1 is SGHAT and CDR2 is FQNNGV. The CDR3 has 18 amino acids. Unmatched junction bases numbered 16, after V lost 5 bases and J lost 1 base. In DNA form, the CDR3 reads TGTGCCAGCAGCCCGCTGAAACGGGAGGGCCGTCGGTCCTACGAGCAGTACTTC. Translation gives CASSPLKREGRRSYEQYF.

For the CDR3, the DNA is TGTGCCAGCAGTCCCTCCCCAGAGAACACTGAAGCTTTCTTT. Residues: CASSPSPENTEAFF. The rearrangement uses TRBV28 and TRBJ1-1; D gene uncertain. Trimming stripped 5 bases from V and 1 base from J, with 11 bases between. The CDR3 totals 14 residues. Germline CDR1 is MDHEN and CDR2 is SYDVKM.

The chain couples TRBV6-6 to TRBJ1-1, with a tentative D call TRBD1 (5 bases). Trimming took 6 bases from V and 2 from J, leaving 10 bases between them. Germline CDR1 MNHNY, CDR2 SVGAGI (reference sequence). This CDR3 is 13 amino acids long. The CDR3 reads CASRMTVNTEAFF. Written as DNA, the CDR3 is TGTGCCAGCAGGATGACAGTTAACACTGAAGCTTTCTTT.

CDR3 sequence reads: CASSRGGDEAFF. Here the CDR3 DNA reads TGCGCCAGCAGCCGAGGGGGTGACGAAGCTTTCTTT. The V call is TRBV5-1, the J call TRBJ1-1; D possibly corresponds to TRBD1 (6 bases). CDR1 is SGHRS and CDR2 is YFSETQ in the germline V gene. V shed 4 bases and J shed 8 bases, with 12 bases lying between them. There are 12 residues in the CDR3.

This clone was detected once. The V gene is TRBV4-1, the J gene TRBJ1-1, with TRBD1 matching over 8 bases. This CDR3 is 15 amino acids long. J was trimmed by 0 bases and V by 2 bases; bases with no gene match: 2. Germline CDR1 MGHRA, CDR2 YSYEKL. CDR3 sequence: CASSQPDRVNTEAFF. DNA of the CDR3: TGCGCCAGCAGCCAACCGGACAGGGTGAACACTGAAGCTTTCTTT.

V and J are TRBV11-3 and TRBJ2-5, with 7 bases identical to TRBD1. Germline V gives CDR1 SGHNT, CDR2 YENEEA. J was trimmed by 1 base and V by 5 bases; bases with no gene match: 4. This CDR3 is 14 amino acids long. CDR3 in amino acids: CASSIQGTQETQYF. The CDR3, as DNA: TGTGCCAGCAGCATACAGGGGACCCAAGAGACCCAGTACTTC.

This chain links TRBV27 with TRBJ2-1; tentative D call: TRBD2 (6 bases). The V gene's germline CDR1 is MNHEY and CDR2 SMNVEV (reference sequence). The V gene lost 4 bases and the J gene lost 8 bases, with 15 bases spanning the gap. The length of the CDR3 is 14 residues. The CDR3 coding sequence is TGTGCCAGCAGTTCAACCACTAGCTTCGATGAGCAGTTCTTC. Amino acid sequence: CASSSTTSFDEQFF.

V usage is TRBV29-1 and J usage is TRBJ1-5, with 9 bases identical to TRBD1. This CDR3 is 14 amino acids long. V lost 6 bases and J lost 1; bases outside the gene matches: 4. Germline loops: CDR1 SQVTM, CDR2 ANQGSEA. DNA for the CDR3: TGCAGCGTGAGGGACAGGGCGAGCAATCAGCCCCAGCATTTT. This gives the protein CSVRDRASNQPQHF.

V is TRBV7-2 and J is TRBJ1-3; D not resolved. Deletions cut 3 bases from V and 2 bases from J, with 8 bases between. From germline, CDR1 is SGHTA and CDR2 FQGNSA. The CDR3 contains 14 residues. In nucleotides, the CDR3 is TGTGCCAGCAGCTTGAGAGGTCCTGGAAACACCATATATTTT. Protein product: CASSLRGPGNTIYF.

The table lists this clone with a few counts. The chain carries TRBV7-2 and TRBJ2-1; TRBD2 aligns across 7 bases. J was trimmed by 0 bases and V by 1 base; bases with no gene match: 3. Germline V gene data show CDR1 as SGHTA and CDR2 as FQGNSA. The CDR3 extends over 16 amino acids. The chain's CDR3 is CASSLDGGSSYNEQFF. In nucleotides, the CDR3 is TGTGCCAGCAGCTTAGACGGCGGGAGCTCCTACAATGAGCAGTTCTTC.

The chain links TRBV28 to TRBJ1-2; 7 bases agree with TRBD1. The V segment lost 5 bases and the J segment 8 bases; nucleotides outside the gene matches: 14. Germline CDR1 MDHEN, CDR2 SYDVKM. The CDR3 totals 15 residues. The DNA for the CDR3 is TGTGCCAGCAGTACAGGCGGACAGGCCCCGCGGGGCTACACCTTC. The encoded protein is CASSTGGQAPRGYTF.

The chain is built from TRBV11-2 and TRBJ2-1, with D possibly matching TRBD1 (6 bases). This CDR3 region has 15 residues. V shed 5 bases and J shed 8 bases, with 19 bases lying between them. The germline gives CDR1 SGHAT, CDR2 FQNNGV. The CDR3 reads CASSPQGVPLDEQFF. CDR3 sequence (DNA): TGTGCCAGCAGCCCACAGGGAGTCCCTTTGGATGAGCAGTTCTTC.

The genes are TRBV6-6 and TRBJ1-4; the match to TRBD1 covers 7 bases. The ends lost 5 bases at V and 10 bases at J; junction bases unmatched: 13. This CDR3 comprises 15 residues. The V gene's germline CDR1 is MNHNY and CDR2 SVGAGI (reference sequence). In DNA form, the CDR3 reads TGTGCCAGCAGTCTCCAGACAGGGTCTATCGCAAAACTGTTTTTT. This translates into CASSLQTGSIAKLFF.